A single sample is the source of the 8 T cell receptor beta chains below, sequenced in a study of identical twins (dated by TCRdb to the mid-2010s). Libraries were constructed by 5' RACE. TCRdb names Illumina HiSeq 2000 as the instrument used. Using fastp at Q25 and MiXCR, TCRdb reprocessed the public reads and kept productive beta chains. Entries that share a CDR3 protein sequence are merged under the most common genes and DNA. This sample comprises 450,000 to 650,000 distinct CDR3 sequences, around 15% of them detected only once. The ten largest make up roughly 0.44% of the sample. These data were likewise used in another study, on yellow fever vaccine responses in identical twins.

The sample comprised CD4+ T cells sorted from blood. All receptors come from a woman aged 18-29 years in good health.

The gene calls are TRBV20-1 and TRBJ2-1; TRBD1 or TRBD2 may be the D gene (5 bases each). Germline V gene lookup returns CDR1 DFQATT and CDR2 SNEGSKA (reference sequence). V was clipped by 5 bases and J by 9 bases, with 20 bases between them. The CDR3 length is 14 residues. The CDR3: CSAGLGERTGEQFF. The CDR3 nucleotides are TGCAGTGCTGGGTTAGGGGAGAGGACGGGTGAGCAGTTCTTC.

The rearrangement links TRBV5-6 to TRBJ2-3, with 13 bases that match TRBD2. The V gene's germline CDR1 is SGHDT and CDR2 YYEEEE. The CDR3 extends over 17 amino acids. The junction had 8 bases not matched to a gene; V was cut back by 4 bases and J by 3 bases. The CDR3 reads CASSTLAGGPGTDTQYF. The CDR3 DNA reads TGTGCCAGCAGCACACTAGCGGGGGGGCCTGGAACAGATACGCAGTATTTT.

The V and J genes are TRBV6-2 or TRBV6-3 and TRBJ2-7; a weak D match, TRBD1 (5 bases). Trimming stripped 3 bases from V and 1 base from J, with 13 bases between. CDR3 size: 15 residues. Germline V gives CDR1 MNHEY, CDR2 SVGEGT. The CDR3 region is CASSYLRVGSYEQYF. CDR3 nucleotide sequence: TGTGCCAGCAGTTATCTCAGGGTAGGTTCCTACGAGCAGTACTTC.

In its sample, this clonotype was seen a few times. This sequence joins TRBV5-1 and TRBJ2-1; possible D gene TRBD2, 7 bases. CDR1 SGHRS and CDR2 YFSETQ come from the germline V gene. V was clipped by 4 bases and J by 4 bases, with 12 bases between them. The CDR3 has 14 amino acids. CDR3 region: CASSERGGYNEQFF. The CDR3 coding sequence is TGCGCCAGCAGCGAAAGGGGGGGTTACAATGAGCAGTTCTTC.

This clonotype was counted between two and nine times. The rearrangement uses TRBV7-9 and TRBJ2-1, with 11 bases matching TRBD2. Germline V gene data show CDR1 as SEHNR and CDR2 as FQNEAQ (reference sequence). The CDR3 totals 16 residues. V shed 5 bases and J 5 bases; nucleotides not matched to a gene: 8. The CDR3 sequence is CASSTTMTSGNNEQFF. The CDR3 DNA reads TGTGCCAGCAGCACCACAATGACTAGCGGGAACAATGAGCAGTTCTTC.

This clonotype was seen more than once but under ten times. The chain joins TRBV20-1 to TRBJ2-1; possible D gene TRBD2, 5 bases. The length of the CDR3 is 16 residues. V was clipped by 0 bases and J by 8 bases, with 20 bases between them. CDR1 is DFQATT and CDR2 is SNEGSKA in the germline V gene (reference sequence). Here the CDR3 reads CSARDPGRPGRDEQFF. CDR3 nucleotide sequence: TGCAGTGCTAGAGATCCGGGGAGACCGGGCCGGGATGAGCAGTTCTTC.

In this sample, this clonotype turned up a few times. The V and J genes are TRBV28 and TRBJ2-1, with TRBD2 identical over 12 bases. Germline V lookup: CDR1 MDHEN, CDR2 SYDVKM. This CDR3 is 16 amino acids long. V lost 5 bases to trimming and J lost 1 base; unmatched junction nucleotides: 3. CDR3 DNA: TGTGCCAGCAGTCCTAGCGGGGGGGGGTCCTACAATGAGCAGTTCTTC. Translation: CASSPSGGGSYNEQFF.

The chain has TRBV5-1 and TRBJ2-7; 7 bases agree with TRBD2. Losses at the gene ends were 4 bases for V and 0 bases for J; bases not matched to a gene: 7. CDR1 SGHRS and CDR2 YFSETQ come from the germline V gene. This CDR3 has 15 residues. CDR3 sequence (DNA): TGCGCCAGCAGCCCAGGACTAGATTCCTCCTACGAGCAGTACTTC. Translation gives CASSPGLDSSYEQYF. The full variable domain, with the rest looked up from reference TRBV5-1 and TRBJ2-7, is KAGVTQTPRYLIKTRGQQVTLSCSPISGHRSVSWYQQTPGQGLQFLFEYFSETQRNKGNFPGRFSGRQFSNSRSEMNVSTLELGDSALYLCASSPGLDSSYEQYFGPGTRLTVT.